The 11 T cell receptor beta chains listed next were all sequenced from one sample in a study of blood T cells in healthy people across ages. Alongside a J-beta primer mix, a sample-barcoded 5' primer served in a second PCR lasting roughly 6 to 11 cycles. MiXCR was run by TCRdb on the 5' RACE reads, yielding one entry per CDR3 protein. This table holds 650,000 to 950,000 distinct CDR3 sequences, under 45% found once. The specimen was blood. These receptor sequences come from a man between 60 and 75 years old in good health.

A single count supports this clonotype. V and J are TRBV2 and TRBJ2-1; D may be TRBD2 (6 bases). Germline V gene sequence: CDR1 SNHLY, CDR2 FYNNEI. This CDR3 is built from 15 residues. V was pared by 6 bases and J by 4 bases, with 16 bases between. CDR3 amino acids: CASRAPGLIYNEQFF. The CDR3 DNA is TGTGCCAGCAGAGCACCGGGACTTATATACAATGAGCAGTTCTTC.

The CDR3: CASSSRSVLQGSSYEQYF. The CDR3 bases are TGTGCCAGCAGCTCGAGATCCGTGTTGCAGGGGAGCTCCTACGAGCAGTACTTC. The rearrangement joins TRBV11-3 to TRBJ2-7, with D possibly being TRBD1 (6 bases). Germline CDR1 is SGHNT and CDR2 is YENEEA. V was trimmed by 4 bases and J by 0 bases, leaving 22 bases between them. This CDR3 contains 18 residues.

Regarding this clonotype: Being one base from a much bigger clone, this may be a read error. This chain links TRBV10-3 with TRBJ2-7; possible D gene TRBD1, 5 bases. This CDR3 is built from 13 residues. Germline V lookup: CDR1 ENHRY, CDR2 SYGVKD. The CDR3 loop is CASSDSDDYEQYF. CDR3 sequence (DNA): TGTGCCAGCAGTGACAGTGATGACTACGAGCAGTACTTC.

The chain carries TRBV20-1 and TRBJ2-5; the D gene is possibly TRBD1 (6 bases). CDR3 length equals 12 residues. Germline CDR1 and CDR2: DFQATT and SNEGSKA (reference sequence). The V end was cut by 5 bases, the J end by 5 bases, with 12 bases between. CDR3 loop: CSAPDSPETQYF. The CDR3 DNA follows: TGCAGTGCTCCGGACAGTCCGGAGACCCAGTACTTC.

Remarks on this clonotype: The CDR3 does not close with the conserved phenylalanine or tryptophan, likely indicating a read error. This chain joins TRBV7-2 and TRBJ2-1, with 10 nucleotides matching TRBD1. Germline trimming cut 5 bases from V and 7 bases from J; bases unmatched to any gene: 8. The CDR3 is 15 amino acids. The germline V gene encodes CDR1 SGHTA and CDR2 FQGNSA. The CDR3 coding sequence is TGTGCCAGCAGCATGAGAGGGACAGGGGAGAATGAGCAGTTCTCC. This sequence encodes CASSMRGTGENEQFS.

The table lists this clonotype with a count of one. The chain combines TRBV20-1 with TRBJ2-7; 7 bases fit TRBD2. The germline CDR1 and CDR2 sequences are DFQATT and SNEGSKA (reference sequence). The CDR3 spans 15 residues. The trim removed 1 base at V and 2 bases at J, leaving 8 bases unmatched. As DNA, the CDR3 is TGCAGTGCTAGAGTCGAGACTAGCAGACCCTACGAGCAGTACTTC. It yields the protein CSARVETSRPYEQYF.

V is TRBV29-1 and J is TRBJ1-3, with no clear D. V was clipped by 5 bases and J by 2 bases, with 7 bases between them. Per the germline V gene, CDR1 is SQVTM and CDR2 is ANQGSEA. CDR3 size: 12 residues. CDR3 nucleotide sequence: TGCAGCGTTAAGGTCACTGGAAACACCATATATTTT. Translation: CSVKVTGNTIYF.

V gene TRBV6-5 combines with J gene TRBJ1-6; possible D gene TRBD1, 5 bases. Trimming removed 4 bases at V and 0 bases at J, with 10 bases between. Germline loops: CDR1 MNHEY, CDR2 SVGAGI. This CDR3 contains 16 residues. The CDR3: CASSSGTRSYNSPLHF. Written as DNA, the CDR3 is TGTGCCAGCAGTTCAGGGACTCGCTCCTATAATTCACCCCTCCACTTT.

At least ten counts were recorded for this clonotype. The chain is built from TRBV6-5 and TRBJ1-1; maybe TRBD1 (5 bases). This CDR3 region has 15 residues. Germline V gene lookup returns CDR1 MNHEY and CDR2 SVGAGI. Trimming pared 2 bases from V and 4 bases from J, leaving 14 bases between. The CDR3 region has the DNA TGTGCCAGCAGTTACGGTTCAGGGAGGTCCACTGAAGCTTTCTTT. It codes for CASSYGSGRSTEAFF.

The gene calls are TRBV12-3 or TRBV12-4 and TRBJ1-2; TRBD1 is a possible D gene (6 bases). CDR3 size: 13 residues. Trimming pared 6 bases from V and 6 bases from J, leaving 14 bases between. The CDR3 is CASSLTGWDGYTF. The CDR3 nucleotides read TGTGCCAGCAGCTTAACAGGGTGGGATGGCTACACCTTC.

This clonotype appeared a few times. The chain couples TRBV25-1 to TRBJ1-5; possibly TRBD1 for D (5 bases). Trimming left V 4 bases short and J 7 bases short, with 14 bases between. The CDR3 has 14 amino acids. The germline V gene encodes CDR1 MGHDK and CDR2 SYGVNS. The CDR3 bases are TGTGCCAGCAGTGGTAGTGACGGGGCACAGCCCCAGCATTTT. Protein: CASSGSDGAQPQHF.